One T cell receptor beta chain is described in this entry. The target antigen is unknown. The germline gives CDR1 SQVTM, CDR2 ANQGSEA. This CDR3 comprises 13 residues. Trimming took off 7 bases at V and 3 bases at J, with 13 bases between the two ends. The donors (healthy individuals) were bone marrow donors. Although they were nominally healthy when sampled, donors likely had unrecorded immune exposures. These data come from a study of cytomegalovirus exposure and HLA in healthy donors. Study overall: There were 117 million unique TCR beta sequences, drawn from approximately 190 million T cells, in an earlier analysis. General study findings and limits: As a later analysis showed, a missense DCLRE1C variant was linked to trimming of TCR beta V- and J-genes.

In the PCR, 60 Vbeta and 13 Jbeta primers were used. Clones were read by immunoSEQ multiplex PCR, and TCRdb kept only the in-frame ones, dropping some. Altogether 80,000 or so clones are present, roughly 72% being singletons, with the ten largest covering around 24%. The sequenced sample was PBMCs. The clonotype originates from a man aged 25 to 40 in good health and CMV-seropositive. The rearrangement joins TRBV29-1 to TRBJ2-1; weak D call: TRBD2 (6 bases). The CDR3 sequence is CSGSPSVYNEQFF. In nucleotides, the CDR3 is TGCAGCGGCTCCCCTAGCGTCTACAATGAGCAGTTCTTC.